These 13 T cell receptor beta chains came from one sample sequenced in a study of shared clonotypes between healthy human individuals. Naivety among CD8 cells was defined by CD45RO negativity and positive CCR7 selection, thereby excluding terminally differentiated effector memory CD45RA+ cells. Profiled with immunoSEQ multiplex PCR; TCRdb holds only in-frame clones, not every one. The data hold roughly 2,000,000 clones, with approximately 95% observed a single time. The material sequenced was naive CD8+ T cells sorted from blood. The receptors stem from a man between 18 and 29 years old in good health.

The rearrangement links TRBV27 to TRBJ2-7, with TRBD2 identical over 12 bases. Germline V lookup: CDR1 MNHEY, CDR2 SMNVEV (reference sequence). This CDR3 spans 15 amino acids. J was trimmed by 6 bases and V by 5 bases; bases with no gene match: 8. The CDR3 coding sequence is TGTGCCAGCAGTCGCACTAGCGGGAGGATCCCCGAGCAGTACTTC. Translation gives CASSRTSGRIPEQYF.

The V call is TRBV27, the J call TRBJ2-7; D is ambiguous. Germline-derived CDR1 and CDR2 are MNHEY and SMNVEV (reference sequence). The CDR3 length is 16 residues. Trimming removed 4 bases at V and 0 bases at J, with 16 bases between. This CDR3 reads CASSYSAGRVSYEQYF. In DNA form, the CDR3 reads TGTGCCAGCAGTTATTCAGCCGGACGGGTCTCCTACGAGCAGTACTTC.

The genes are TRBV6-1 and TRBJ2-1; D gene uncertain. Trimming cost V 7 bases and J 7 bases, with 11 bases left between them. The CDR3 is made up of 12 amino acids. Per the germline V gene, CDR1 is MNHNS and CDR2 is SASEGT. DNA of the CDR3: TGTGCCAGCACCCTAGTACATAATGAGCAGTTCTTC. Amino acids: CASTLVHNEQFF.

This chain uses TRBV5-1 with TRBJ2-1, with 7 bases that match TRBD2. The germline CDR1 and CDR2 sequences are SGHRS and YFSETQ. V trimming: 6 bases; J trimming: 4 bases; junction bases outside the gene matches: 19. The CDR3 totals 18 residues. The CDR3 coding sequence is TGCGCCAGCATGGGGGAGGGTTTTGCGGGGAGGACATACAATGAGCAGTTCTTC. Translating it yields CASMGEGFAGRTYNEQFF.

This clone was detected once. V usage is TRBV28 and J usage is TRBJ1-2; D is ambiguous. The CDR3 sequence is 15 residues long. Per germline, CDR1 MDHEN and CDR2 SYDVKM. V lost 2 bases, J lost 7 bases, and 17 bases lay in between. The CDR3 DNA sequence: TGTGCCAGCAGTTTAGGTCCCCTAAGCCCCTTTGGCTACACCTTC. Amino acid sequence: CASSLGPLSPFGYTF.

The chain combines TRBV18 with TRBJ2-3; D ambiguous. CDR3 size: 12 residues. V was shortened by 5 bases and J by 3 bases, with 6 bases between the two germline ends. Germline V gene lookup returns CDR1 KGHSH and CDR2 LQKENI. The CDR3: CASSESTDTQYF. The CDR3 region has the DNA TGTGCCAGCTCAGAGTCGACAGATACGCAGTATTTT.

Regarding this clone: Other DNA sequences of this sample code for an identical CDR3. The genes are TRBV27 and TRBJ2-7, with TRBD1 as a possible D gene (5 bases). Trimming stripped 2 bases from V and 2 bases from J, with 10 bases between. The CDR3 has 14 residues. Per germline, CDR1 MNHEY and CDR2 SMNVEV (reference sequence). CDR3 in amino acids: CASSLQGPTYEQYF. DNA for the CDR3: TGTGCCAGCAGTTTACAGGGCCCAACCTACGAGCAGTACTTC.

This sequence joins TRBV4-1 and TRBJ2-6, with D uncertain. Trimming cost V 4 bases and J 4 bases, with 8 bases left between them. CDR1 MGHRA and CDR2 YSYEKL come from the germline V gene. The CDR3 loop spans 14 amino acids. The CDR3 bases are TGCGCCAGCAGCCCTGTTCGAGGGGCCAACGTCCTGACTTTC. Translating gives CASSPVRGANVLTF.

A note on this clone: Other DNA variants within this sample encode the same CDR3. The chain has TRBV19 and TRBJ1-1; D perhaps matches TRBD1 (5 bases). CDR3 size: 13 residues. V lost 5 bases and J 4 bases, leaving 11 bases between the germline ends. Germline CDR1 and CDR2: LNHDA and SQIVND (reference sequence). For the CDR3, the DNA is TGTGCCAGTAGTGGGCAGGGAATCACTGAAGCTTTCTTT. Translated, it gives CASSGQGITEAFF.

The CDR3 nucleotides are TGTGCCAGCAAGACTAGCGTAGCCTCCTACGAGCAGTACTTC. It encodes CASKTSVASYEQYF. The chain recombines TRBV6-5 with TRBJ2-7, with TRBD2 matching 8 bases. The CDR3 totals 14 residues. CDR1 and CDR2 from the germline V gene are MNHEY and SVGAGI. Trimming cost V 7 bases and J 0 bases; bases outside gene matches: 5.

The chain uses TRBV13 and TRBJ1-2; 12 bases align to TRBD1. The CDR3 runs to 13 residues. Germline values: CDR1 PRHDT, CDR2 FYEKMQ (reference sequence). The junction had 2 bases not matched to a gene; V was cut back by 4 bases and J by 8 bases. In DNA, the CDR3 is TGTGCCAGCAGCTCGGGACAGGGGGCAGGCTACACCTTC. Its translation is CASSSGQGAGYTF.

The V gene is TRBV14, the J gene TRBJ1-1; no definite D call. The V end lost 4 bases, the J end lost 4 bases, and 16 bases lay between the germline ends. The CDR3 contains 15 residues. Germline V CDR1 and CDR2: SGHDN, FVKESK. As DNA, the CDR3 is TGTGCCAGCAGCCCTTTCCCGTTGGGCGCCACTGAAGCTTTCTTT. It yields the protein CASSPFPLGATEAFF.

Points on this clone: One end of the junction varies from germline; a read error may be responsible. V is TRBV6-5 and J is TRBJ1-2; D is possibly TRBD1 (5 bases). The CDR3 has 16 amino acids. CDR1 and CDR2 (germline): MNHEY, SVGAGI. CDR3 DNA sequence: TGTGCCAGCAGGTACTCCCCGGACCTTCCCGGGGACGGCTACACCTTC. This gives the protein CASRYSPDLPGDGYTF.